The clone carrying this T cell receptor (beta chain) has only a few counts. The CDR3 spans 15 residues. The V gene's germline CDR1 is SGHTA and CDR2 FQGNSA. V was pared by 5 bases and J by 6 bases, with 8 bases of the junction left unmatched. This entry belongs to a study of CD8+ T cells in alopecia areata. It was cDNA, reverse transcribed from extracted RNA, that served as the sequencing template. Sequenced by immunoSEQ multiplex PCR; TCRdb stores in-frame clones only, minus some. The sample holds 150,000 to 180,000 clones, 40% to 60% seen once. The sequencing here drew on CD8+ T cells sorted from blood, taken at week 0. The V and J genes are TRBV7-2 and TRBJ2-4, with 9 bases that match TRBD1. This clonotype originated in a human donor with alopecia areata. The CDR3 DNA reads as TGTGCCAGCAGCCGACAGGGGGGGCGCGGAAACATTCAGTACTTC. This translates into CASSRQGGRGNIQYF.